This TCR beta chain was documented in a study of beta chain features in type 1 diabetes. This clone was seen a handful of times. Expressed TCRB transcripts got sequenced, as all isolated RNA was reverse transcribed. Here immunoSEQ multiplex PCR was the method, and the copy in TCRdb shows in-frame clones only, minus some. This sample yields about 360,000 clones, of which roughly 12% are seen a single time; about 0.017% belongs to the top ten. The CDR3 runs 15 residues. J gave up 3 bases and V 6 bases, and 7 bases lay outside the gene matches. The germline V gene has CDR1 SEHNR and CDR2 FQNEAQ (reference sequence).

The sequenced material came from naive CD4+ T cells from blood. The V and J genes are TRBV7-9 and TRBJ2-3; 9 nucleotides match TRBD1. This receptor was obtained from a man aged 18 to 30 in good health. CDR3 amino acids: CASSWGQGGTDTQYF. As DNA, the CDR3 is TGTGCCAGCAGTTGGGGACAGGGAGGTACAGATACGCAGTATTTT.